This TCR beta chain was recorded in a study of regulatory T cells in long-lasting Graves disease. Study-wide background: Treatment with antithyroid drugs for over 5 years, together with positive TSH receptor antibodies, meant persistent Graves' disease.

CDR3 length equals 14 residues. Germline V lookup: CDR1 SQVTM, CDR2 ANQGSEA. Losses at the gene ends were 3 bases for V and 3 bases for J; bases not matched to a gene: 4. To make TCR beta libraries, researchers used iRepertoire HTBI primers and Arm-PCR of CDR3 regions. One entry per CDR3 protein results from TCRdb running MiXCR on the multiplex PCR reads. Of about 470,000 distinct CDR3 sequences detected, roughly 21% appear once; the ten largest clones hold roughly 7%. Time point: persistent/refractory GD, antithyroid drugs over 5 years with positive TRAb. PBMC-extracted RNA yielded the TCR library. The TCR originated in a female donor with Graves disease. The chain is built from TRBV29-1 and TRBJ2-3; the match to TRBD2 covers 9 bases. This sample comprised peripheral blood mononuclear cells (PBMCs), obtained when the disease was refractory, from a patient treated with antithyroid drugs. CDR3 amino acids: CSVDRSGGTDTQYF. The CDR3 nucleotides are TGCAGCGTTGATAGGAGCGGGGGGACAGATACGCAGTATTTT.